The 13 T cell receptor beta chains reported below all come from one sample, sequenced in a study of early T cells in non-severe SARS-CoV-2 infection. In TCRdb, the 5' RACE reads were re-called with MiXCR into one record per CDR3 protein. The repertoire includes about 56,000 distinct CDR3 sequences, approximately 16% of them detected once, and approximately 4% sits in the top ten. Source: whole blood, taken at baseline. These receptors were collected from an adult who was a healthcare worker with PCR-confirmed SARS-CoV-2 infection or an uninfected control (not recorded which).

The genes are TRBV10-3 and TRBJ2-3; the D gene is possibly TRBD2 (6 bases). CDR3 length: 14 amino acids. Deletions cut 6 bases from V and 0 bases from J, with 10 bases between. From germline, CDR1 is ENHRY and CDR2 SYGVKD. This chain's CDR3 is CAIRGEASTDTQYF. In DNA, the CDR3 is TGTGCCATCAGAGGGGAGGCTAGCACAGATACGCAGTATTTT.

This clonotype has a handful of counts. The J gene is TRBJ2-6, the V gene TRBV6-1, with D uncertain. The V and J ends lost 8 bases and 4 bases respectively, with 6 bases between them. Germline loops: CDR1 MNHNS, CDR2 SASEGT. CDR3 size: 12 residues. In nucleotides, the CDR3 is TGTGCCAGCCTCCCAGGGGCCAACGTCCTGACTTTC. This sequence encodes CASLPGANVLTF.

The gene calls are TRBV12-3 or TRBV12-4 and TRBJ2-1; tentatively, D is TRBD1 or TRBD2 (5 bases each). Trimming removed 6 bases from V and 7 bases from J, with 16 bases in between. There are 14 residues in the CDR3. This CDR3 reads CASSRRRDENEQFF. The CDR3 DNA reads TGTGCCAGCAGCAGACGACGGGACGAGAATGAGCAGTTCTTC.

This CDR3 reads CASSVGPGYEQYF. DNA of the CDR3: TGTGCCAGCAGCGTAGGACCCGGGTACGAGCAGTACTTC. V usage is TRBV9 and J usage is TRBJ2-7; D gene unclear. CDR1 and CDR2 (germline): SGDLS, YYNGEE. The V and J ends lost 0 bases and 4 bases respectively, with 8 bases between them. The CDR3 runs 13 residues.

This chain joins TRBV5-1 and TRBJ1-1, with a weak D call TRBD1 (5 bases). The V end lost 3 bases, the J end lost 3 bases, and 12 bases lay between the germline ends. The CDR3 is made up of 14 amino acids. In germline, CDR1 is SGHRS, CDR2 YFSETQ. This CDR3 is CASSSQTEDTEAFF. DNA for the CDR3: TGCGCCAGCAGCTCGCAGACAGAGGACACTGAAGCTTTCTTT.

The V call is TRBV2, the J call TRBJ1-2, with D tentatively TRBD1 (5 bases). V lost 5 bases to trimming and J lost 7 bases, with 23 bases between them. This CDR3 has 16 residues. Germline CDR1 is SNHLY and CDR2 is FYNNEI. The CDR3 DNA sequence: TGTGCCAGCAGTAATCCCCGCCCGGGAGGGACGGGTGGCTACACCTTC. It translates to CASSNPRPGGTGGYTF.

This clonotype showed up many times. The CDR3 region has the DNA TGTGCCAGCAGCTTCTTAGCGTCACACACCAAAAACATTCAGTACTTC. It is translated as CASSFLASHTKNIQYF. The J gene is TRBJ2-4, the V gene TRBV7-8; D may be TRBD2 (5 bases). Germline CDR1 and CDR2: SGHVS and FQNEAQ. The ends were cut back, 3 bases at V and 2 bases at J, with 14 bases in the middle. This CDR3 spans 16 amino acids.

This clonotype was counted between two and nine times. Written as DNA, the CDR3 is TGCGCCAGCAGCTTGGCCCCGGACAACCCGTACACCGGGGAGCTGTTTTTT. Encoded protein: CASSLAPDNPYTGELFF. The chain recombines TRBV5-1 with TRBJ2-2; weak D call: TRBD1 (5 bases). Germline assignment: CDR1 SGHRS and CDR2 YFSETQ. There are 17 residues in the CDR3. V was shortened by 0 bases and J by 3 bases, with 15 bases between the two germline ends.

This clonotype showed up many times. The V gene is TRBV20-1, the J gene TRBJ2-7; 8 nucleotides match TRBD1. This CDR3 is built from 14 residues. Germline V lookup: CDR1 DFQATT, CDR2 SNEGSKA (reference sequence). V gave up 3 bases and J gave up 6 bases; unmatched junction bases: 10. The CDR3 loop reads CSARVGRGRGEQYF. CDR3 DNA: TGCAGTGCTAGGGTCGGCAGGGGGCGCGGCGAGCAGTACTTC.

This clonotype has more than one count but fewer than ten. This chain uses TRBV20-1 with TRBJ2-1, with D possibly matching TRBD2 (5 bases). V lost 5 bases and J lost 4, with 15 bases in between. Germline loops: CDR1 DFQATT, CDR2 SNEGSKA (reference sequence). CDR3 length: 14 amino acids. The CDR3 nucleotides are TGCAGTGCTTACAGCGGATTCCCTTACAATGAGCAGTTCTTC. Translated, it gives CSAYSGFPYNEQFF.

The sample holds many counts of this clonotype. The chain uses TRBV5-5 and TRBJ1-2; 7 bases match TRBD1. Germline lookup yields CDR1 SGHKS and CDR2 YYEKEE (reference sequence). The CDR3 is 15 residues long. V trimming: 0 bases; J trimming: 3 bases; junction bases outside the gene matches: 5. The CDR3 region has the DNA TGTGCCAGCAGCTTGGATCACAGGGGCTACTATGGCTACACCTTC. It codes for CASSLDHRGYYGYTF.

CDR3 in DNA: TGCAGTGCTAGTAAGGGGGCCCCGAACACTGAAGCTTTCTTT. It specifies CSASKGAPNTEAFF. This chain uses TRBV20-1 with TRBJ1-1, with 7 nucleotides matching TRBD1. The germline V gene encodes CDR1 DFQATT and CDR2 SNEGSKA (reference sequence). V lost 3 bases, J lost 1 base, and 5 bases stayed unmatched. The CDR3 totals 14 residues.

This clonotype was detected only a few times. The V and J genes are TRBV12-3 or TRBV12-4 and TRBJ2-1; no definite D call. Trimming left V 3 bases short and J 4 bases short, with 7 bases between. This CDR3 is 13 amino acids long. CDR3 sequence (DNA): TGTGCCAGCAGTTTGGGCAGATACAATGAGCAGTTCTTC. Encoded protein: CASSLGRYNEQFF.